Listed below are T cell receptor beta chains from one sample, sequenced in a study of cytomegalovirus exposure and HLA in healthy donors. The table came from immunoSEQ multiplex PCR; TCRdb's copy has only in-frame clones and leaves some out. Of approximately 95,000 clones in the sample, 65% to 90% are singletons; the top ten hold less than 4.5%. Sequencing used PBMCs. These receptors came from a woman in her 70s in good health and CMV-seropositive. Both conserved end residues are part of each CDR3. The order of the fields is V gene, J gene, clone size, D gene, CDR3 protein, CDR3 DNA. D genes are given only for firm matches. Part of the rows lack a size; the others show once, few, many or a class for expanded clones.

>TRBV2|TRBJ1-2|NA|NA
CASSERDGGIYGYTF
TGTGCCAGCAGTGAAAGGGACGGAGGGATCTATGGCTACACCTTC
>TRBV7-2|TRBJ1-2|NA|NA
CASSLGLRYGYTF
TGTGCCAGCAGCTTAGGACTTCGCTATGGCTACACCTTC
>TRBV5-5|TRBJ2-7|NA|NA
CASRKAGTYEQYF
TGTGCCAGCAGGAAGGCGGGAACCTACGAGCAGTACTTC
>TRBV2|TRBJ2-2|NA|NA
CASRPAALGTGELFF
TGTGCCAGCAGGCCGGCGGCTTTGGGTACCGGGGAGCTGTTTTTT
>TRBV7-2|TRBJ1-1|NA|TRBD1
CASSLQGARAEAFF
TGTGCCAGCAGCCTACAGGGGGCGCGGGCTGAAGCTTTCTTT
>TRBV2|TRBJ2-3|many|TRBD2
CASRGSGRSTDTQYF
TGTGCCAGCAGGGGTAGCGGGAGGAGCACAGATACGCAGTATTTT
>TRBV7-2|TRBJ2-5|NA|TRBD2
CASSKGLAGGETQYF
TGTGCCAGCAGCAAGGGACTAGCGGGAGGAGAGACCCAGTACTTC
>TRBV19|TRBJ2-1|few|TRBD2
CASRPLAGGDNEQFF
TGTGCCAGTAGACCCCTAGCGGGAGGAGACAATGAGCAGTTCTTC
>TRBV29-1|TRBJ2-2|NA|NA
CSVAQGNTGELFF
TGCAGCGTAGCACAGGGAAACACCGGGGAGCTGTTTTTT
>TRBV28|TRBJ2-1|NA|TRBD1
CASSPRTGKSYNEQFF
TGTGCCAGCAGTCCGCGGACAGGGAAATCCTACAATGAGCAGTTCTTC
>TRBV4-3|TRBJ2-2|NA|NA
CASSQGHLANTGELFF
TGCGCCAGCAGCCAGGGACATCTAGCGAACACCGGGGAGCTGTTTTTT
>TRBV30|TRBJ2-3|NA|TRBD2
CASYSGTGDTQYF
TGTGCCTCGTATAGCGGGACTGGAGATACGCAGTATTTT
>TRBV27|TRBJ2-1|NA|TRBD2
CASSPRGGPSYNEQFF
TGTGCCAGCAGTCCCCGCGGGGGTCCCTCCTACAATGAGCAGTTCTTC
>TRBV18|TRBJ2-5|NA|NA
CASSRGREVETQYF
TGTGCCAGCTCACGGGGCAGGGAGGTAGAGACCCAGTACTTC
>TRBV29-1|TRBJ1-1|NA|NA
CSVDYRRDTEAFF
TGCAGCGTTGATTACAGGAGGGACACTGAAGCTTTCTTT
>TRBV9|TRBJ2-1|NA|NA
CASSVDGTPIGEQFF
TGTGCCAGCAGCGTAGACGGGACTCCCATCGGAGAGCAGTTCTTC
>TRBV9|TRBJ2-5|few|TRBD2
CASSALAGGPETQYF
TGTGCCAGCAGCGCTCTAGCGGGAGGGCCAGAGACCCAGTACTTC
>TRBV7-2|TRBJ1-2|NA|TRBD1
CASSSGQLYGYTF
TGTGCCAGCAGCTCGGGACAGCTCTATGGCTACACCTTC
>TRBV29-1|TRBJ1-2|NA|NA
CSVAVALGYGYTF
TGCAGCGTTGCCGTCGCCCTAGGCTATGGCTACACCTTC
>TRBV5-1|TRBJ2-7|NA|NA
CASSLGGPEQYF
TGCGCCAGCAGCTTGGGAGGGCCCGAGCAGTACTTC